This is a list of T cell receptor beta chains from one sample in a study of shared clonotypes between healthy human individuals. Assay: immunoSEQ multiplex PCR; the TCRdb copy retains only in-frame clones and omits some. This sample has fewer than 850,000 clones, with less than 80% found just once. Sequencing was carried out using memory CD4+ T cells sorted from blood. All receptors derive from a woman aged 25 to 45 in good health. CDR3s include the opening cysteine and the closing phenylalanine or tryptophan. The D gene is left open where the match is weak. Rows give clone size only sometimes, using once, few, many, or a class for an expanded clone.

clone_size: .
j_call: TRBJ2-1
v_call: TRBV27
d_call: .
cdr3_nt: TGTGCCAGCAGTTCGGGACTGGATGTTAATGAGCAGTTCTTC
cdr3_aa: CASSSGLDVNEQFF

clone_size: .
j_call: TRBJ2-7
v_call: TRBV28
d_call: TRBD2
cdr3_nt: TGTGCCAGCAGTATTAGCGGGAGTACTGTCTACGAGCAGTACTTC
cdr3_aa: CASSISGSTVYEQYF

clone_size: .
j_call: TRBJ2-3
v_call: TRBV5-6
d_call: TRBD2
cdr3_nt: TGTGCCAGCAGCCGACGGGGGCTAGCGGGAGTCGATACGCAGTATTTT
cdr3_aa: CASSRRGLAGVDTQYF

clone_size: once
j_call: TRBJ1-1
v_call: TRBV4-1
d_call: .
cdr3_nt: TGCGCCAGCAGCCAAGGAGGGGCAGAGATGAACACTGAAGCTTTCTTT
cdr3_aa: CASSQGGAEMNTEAFF

clone_size: .
j_call: TRBJ2-4
v_call: TRBV16
d_call: .
cdr3_nt: TGTGCCAGCAGCCAAAGGGCCTTCAAAAACATTCAGTACTTC
cdr3_aa: CASSQRAFKNIQYF

clone_size: once
j_call: TRBJ2-1
v_call: TRBV7-2
d_call: TRBD2
cdr3_nt: TGTGCCAGCAGCTTAGTAGCGGGGGGGAATGAGCAGTTCTTC
cdr3_aa: CASSLVAGGNEQFF

clone_size: .
j_call: TRBJ2-3
v_call: TRBV27
d_call: .
cdr3_nt: TGTGCCAGCAGTTTTGGGTCAGATACGCAGTATTTT
cdr3_aa: CASSFGSDTQYF

clone_size: .
j_call: TRBJ2-7
v_call: TRBV9
d_call: .
cdr3_nt: TGTGCCAGCAGCGTAGGGGGCCAGGGAAGCTCCTACGAGCAGTACTTC
cdr3_aa: CASSVGGQGSSYEQYF

clone_size: .
j_call: TRBJ1-4
v_call: TRBV5-1
d_call: .
cdr3_nt: TGCGCCAGCAGTCCTTCGGACTGGCTGGTGGAAAAACTGTTTTTT
cdr3_aa: CASSPSDWLVEKLFF

clone_size: .
j_call: TRBJ1-6
v_call: TRBV2
d_call: .
cdr3_nt: TGTGCCAGCAGTTCAGGGGATCCTAATTCACCCCTCCACTTT
cdr3_aa: CASSSGDPNSPLHF

clone_size: many
j_call: TRBJ2-5
v_call: TRBV6-6
d_call: .
cdr3_nt: TGTGCCAGCAGTTCTGGGACACACAGGACCCAGTACTTC
cdr3_aa: CASSSGTHRTQYF